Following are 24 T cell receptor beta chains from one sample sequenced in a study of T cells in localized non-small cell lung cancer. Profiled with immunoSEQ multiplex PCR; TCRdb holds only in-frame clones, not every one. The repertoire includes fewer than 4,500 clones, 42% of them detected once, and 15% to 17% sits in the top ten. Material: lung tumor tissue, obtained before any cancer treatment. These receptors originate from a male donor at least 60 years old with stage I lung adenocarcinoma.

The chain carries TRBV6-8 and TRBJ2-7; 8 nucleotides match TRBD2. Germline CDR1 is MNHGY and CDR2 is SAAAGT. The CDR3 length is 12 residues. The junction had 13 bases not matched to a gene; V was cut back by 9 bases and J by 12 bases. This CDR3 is CASRSYREGLYF. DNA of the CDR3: TGTGCCAGTCGCAGTTACCGGGAGGGCTTGTACTTC.

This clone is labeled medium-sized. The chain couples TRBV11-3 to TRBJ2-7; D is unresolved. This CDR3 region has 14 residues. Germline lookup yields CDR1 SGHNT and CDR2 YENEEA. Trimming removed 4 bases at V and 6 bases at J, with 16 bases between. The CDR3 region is CASSSTPRAPEQYF. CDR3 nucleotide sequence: TGTGCCAGCAGCTCCACTCCTAGGGCACCCGAGCAGTACTTC.

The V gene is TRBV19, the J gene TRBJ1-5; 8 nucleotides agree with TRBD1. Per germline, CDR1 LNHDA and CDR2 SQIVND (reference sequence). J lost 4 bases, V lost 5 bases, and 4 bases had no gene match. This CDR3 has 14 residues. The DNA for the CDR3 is TGTGCCAGTAGTTTTACAGGGGGGAATCAGCCCCAGCATTTT. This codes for CASSFTGGNQPQHF. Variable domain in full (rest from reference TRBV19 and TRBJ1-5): DGGITQSPKYLFRKEGQNVTLSCEQNLNHDAMYWYRQDPGQGLRLIYYSQIVNDFQKGDIAEGYSVSREKKESFPLTVTSAQKNPTAFYLCASSFTGGNQPQHFGDGTRLSIL.

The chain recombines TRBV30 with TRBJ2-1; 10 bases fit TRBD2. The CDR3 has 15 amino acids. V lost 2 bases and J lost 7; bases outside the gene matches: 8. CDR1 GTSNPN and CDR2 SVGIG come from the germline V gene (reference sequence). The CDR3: CAWSQLAGGPNEQFF. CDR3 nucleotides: TGTGCCTGGAGTCAGTTAGCGGGGGGTCCTAATGAGCAGTTCTTC. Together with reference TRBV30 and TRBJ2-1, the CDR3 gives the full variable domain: SQTIHQWPATLVQPVGSPLSLECTVEGTSNPNLYWYRQAAGRGLQLLFYSVGIGQISSEVPQNLSASRPQDRQFILSSKKLLLSDSGFYLCAWSQLAGGPNEQFFGPGTRLTVL.

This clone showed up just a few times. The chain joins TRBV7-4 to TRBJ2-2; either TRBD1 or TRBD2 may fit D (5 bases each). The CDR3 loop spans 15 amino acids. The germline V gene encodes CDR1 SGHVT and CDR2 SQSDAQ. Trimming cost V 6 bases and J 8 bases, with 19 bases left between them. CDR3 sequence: CASRSSGTPVGELFF. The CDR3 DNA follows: TGTGCCAGCAGATCCTCCGGGACCCCAGTGGGGGAGCTGTTTTTT.

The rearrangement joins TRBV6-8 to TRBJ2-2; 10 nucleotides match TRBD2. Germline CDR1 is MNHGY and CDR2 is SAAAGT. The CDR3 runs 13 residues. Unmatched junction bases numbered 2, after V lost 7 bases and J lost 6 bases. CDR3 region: CASKTSGPGELFF. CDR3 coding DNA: TGTGCCAGCAAGACTAGCGGGCCCGGGGAGCTGTTTTTT.

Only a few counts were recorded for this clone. CDR3 coding DNA: TGTGCCAGCAGCGCTACCGGGACTCTCTACGAGCAGTACTTC. It encodes CASSATGTLYEQYF. The chain couples TRBV7-5 to TRBJ2-7; TRBD2 reflects the table's D call only, with no check against the DNA. TRBV7-5 is a pseudogene locus. The CDR3 has 14 amino acids.

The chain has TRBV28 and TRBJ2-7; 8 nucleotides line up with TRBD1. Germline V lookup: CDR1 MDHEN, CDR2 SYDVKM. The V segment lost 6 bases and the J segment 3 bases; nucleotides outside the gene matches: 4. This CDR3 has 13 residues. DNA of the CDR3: TGTGCCAGCAGCCGTACAGGGGGCTACGAGCAGTACTTC. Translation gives CASSRTGGYEQYF.

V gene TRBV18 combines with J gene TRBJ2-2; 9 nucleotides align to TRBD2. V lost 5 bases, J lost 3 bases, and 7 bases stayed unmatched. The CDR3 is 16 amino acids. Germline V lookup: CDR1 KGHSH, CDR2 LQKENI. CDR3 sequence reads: CASSFRGGAHTGELFF. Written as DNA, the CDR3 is TGTGCCAGCTCATTCCGCGGGGGGGCCCACACCGGGGAGCTGTTTTTT.

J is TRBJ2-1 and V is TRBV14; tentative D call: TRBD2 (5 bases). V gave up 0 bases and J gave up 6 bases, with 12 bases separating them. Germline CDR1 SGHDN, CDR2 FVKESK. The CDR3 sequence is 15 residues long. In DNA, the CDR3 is TGTGCCAGCAGCCAAGAGTTAGCTAGCAGCAATGAGCAGTTCTTC. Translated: CASSQELASSNEQFF.

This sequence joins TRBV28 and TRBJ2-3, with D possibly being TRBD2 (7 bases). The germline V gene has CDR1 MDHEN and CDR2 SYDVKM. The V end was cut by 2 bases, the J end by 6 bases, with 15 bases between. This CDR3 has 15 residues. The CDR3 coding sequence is TGTGCCAGCAGTTTAGGTGGGGGGGCCAGGGATACGCAGTATTTT. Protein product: CASSLGGGARDTQYF.

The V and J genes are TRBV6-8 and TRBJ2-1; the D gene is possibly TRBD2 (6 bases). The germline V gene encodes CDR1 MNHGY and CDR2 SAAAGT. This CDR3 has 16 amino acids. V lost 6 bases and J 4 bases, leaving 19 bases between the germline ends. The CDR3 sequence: CASSRPFGAGYNEQFF. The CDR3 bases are TGTGCCAGCAGCAGACCGTTCGGGGCGGGATACAATGAGCAGTTCTTC.

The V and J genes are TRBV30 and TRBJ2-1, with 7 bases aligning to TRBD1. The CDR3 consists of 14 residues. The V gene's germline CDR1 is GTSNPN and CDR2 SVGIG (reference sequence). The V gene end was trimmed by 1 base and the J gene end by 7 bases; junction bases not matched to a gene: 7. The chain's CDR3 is CAWSGYRGENEQFF. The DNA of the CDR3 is TGTGCCTGGAGTGGATACAGGGGAGAAAATGAGCAGTTCTTC.

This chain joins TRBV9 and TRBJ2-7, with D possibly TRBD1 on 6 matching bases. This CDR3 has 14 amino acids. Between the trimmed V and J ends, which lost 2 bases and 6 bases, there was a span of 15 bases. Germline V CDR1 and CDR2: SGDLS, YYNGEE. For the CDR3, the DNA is TGTGCCAGCAGCGTCGACAGGCACGGGATCGAGCAGTACTTC. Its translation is CASSVDRHGIEQYF.

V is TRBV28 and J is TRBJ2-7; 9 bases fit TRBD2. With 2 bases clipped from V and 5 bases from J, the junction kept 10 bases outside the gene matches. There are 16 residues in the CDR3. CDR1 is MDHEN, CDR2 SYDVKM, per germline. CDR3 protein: CASSLGAPSGTDEQYF. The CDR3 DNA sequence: TGTGCCAGCAGTTTAGGGGCACCTAGCGGGACCGACGAGCAGTACTTC. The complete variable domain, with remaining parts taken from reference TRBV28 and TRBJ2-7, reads DVKVTQSSRYLVKRTGEKVFLECVQDMDHENMFWYRQDPGLGLRLIYFSYDVKMKEKGDIPEGYSVSREKKERFSLILESASTNQTSMYLCASSLGAPSGTDEQYFGPGTRLTVT.

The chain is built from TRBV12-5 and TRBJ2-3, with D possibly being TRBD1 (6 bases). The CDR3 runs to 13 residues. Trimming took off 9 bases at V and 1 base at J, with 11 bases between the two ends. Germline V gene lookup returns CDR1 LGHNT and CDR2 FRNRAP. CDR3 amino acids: CASRGIGTDTQYF. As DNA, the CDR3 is TGTGCTAGCAGGGGTATCGGCACAGATACGCAGTATTTT.

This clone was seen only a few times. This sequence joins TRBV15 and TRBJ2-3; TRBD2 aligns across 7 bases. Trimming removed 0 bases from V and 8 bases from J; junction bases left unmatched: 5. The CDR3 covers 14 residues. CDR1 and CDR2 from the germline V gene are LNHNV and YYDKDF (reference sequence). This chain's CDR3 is CATSRDQAGSTQYF. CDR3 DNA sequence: TGTGCCACCAGCAGAGACCAAGCGGGATCTACGCAGTATTTT.

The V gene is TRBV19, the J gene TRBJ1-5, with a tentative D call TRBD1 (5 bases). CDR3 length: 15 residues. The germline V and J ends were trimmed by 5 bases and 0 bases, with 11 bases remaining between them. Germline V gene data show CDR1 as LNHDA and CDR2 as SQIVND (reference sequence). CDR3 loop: CASSPTGGSNQPQHF. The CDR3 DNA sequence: TGTGCCAGTAGTCCAACGGGGGGTAGCAATCAGCCCCAGCATTTT.

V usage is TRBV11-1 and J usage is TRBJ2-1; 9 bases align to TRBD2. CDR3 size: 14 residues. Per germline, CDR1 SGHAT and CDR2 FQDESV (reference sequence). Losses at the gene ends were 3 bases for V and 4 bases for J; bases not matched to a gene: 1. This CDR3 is CASSFAGGYNEQFF. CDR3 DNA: TGTGCCAGCAGCTTTGCGGGAGGGTACAATGAGCAGTTCTTC.

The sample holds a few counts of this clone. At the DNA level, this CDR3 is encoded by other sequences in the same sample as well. The CDR3 loop reads CASSLTLGPYEQYF. The CDR3 DNA reads as TGCGCCAGCAGCTTGACCTTGGGCCCCTACGAGCAGTACTTC. The chain combines TRBV5-1 with TRBJ2-7; D remains ambiguous. The CDR3 has 14 amino acids. Germline V gives CDR1 SGHRS, CDR2 YFSETQ. Trimming cost V 1 base and J 2 bases, with 10 bases left between them.

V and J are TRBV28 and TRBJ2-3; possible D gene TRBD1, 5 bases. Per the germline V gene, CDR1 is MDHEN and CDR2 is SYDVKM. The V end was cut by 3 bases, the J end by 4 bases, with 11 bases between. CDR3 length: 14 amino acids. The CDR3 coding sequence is TGTGCCAGCAGTTTCCAGGGCGGTGCAGATACGCAGTATTTT. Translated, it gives CASSFQGGADTQYF.

The DNA of the CDR3 is TGTGCCAGCAGTGGTGAAGGGGGCTTTGAGACCCAGTACTTC. Its protein product is CASSGEGGFETQYF. The chain joins TRBV6-8 to TRBJ2-5, with TRBD1 identical over 7 bases. CDR3 length: 14 residues. Germline V gene sequence: CDR1 MNHGY, CDR2 SAAAGT. After removal of 5 bases from V and 5 bases from J, the junction contained 8 bases not matched to a gene.

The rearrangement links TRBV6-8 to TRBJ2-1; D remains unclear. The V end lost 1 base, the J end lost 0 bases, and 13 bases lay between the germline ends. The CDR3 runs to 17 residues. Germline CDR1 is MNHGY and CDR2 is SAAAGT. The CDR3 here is CASSYWMPASSYNEQFF. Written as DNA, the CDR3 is TGTGCCAGCAGTTACTGGATGCCGGCGAGCTCCTACAATGAGCAGTTCTTC.

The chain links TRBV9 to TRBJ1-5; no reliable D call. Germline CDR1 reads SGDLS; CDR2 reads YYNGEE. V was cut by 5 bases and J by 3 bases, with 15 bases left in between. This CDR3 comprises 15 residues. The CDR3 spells CASSENRPANQPQHF. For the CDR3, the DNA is TGTGCCAGCAGTGAAAACAGACCAGCCAATCAGCCCCAGCATTTT.